What follows are 30 T cell receptor beta chains derived from one specimen sequenced in a study of Graves' ophthalmopathy and Graves' hyperthyroidism. TCR beta CDR3 amplification used RNA transcripts. An opening RT-PCR round employed HTBI primers and preceded a second-round multiplex PCR. TCRdb itself ran the multiplex PCR reads through MiXCR, one entry per CDR3 protein. The data show approximately 150,000 distinct CDR3 sequences, 35% to 45% seen once. The sample consisted of peripheral blood. These receptors originate from a man aged 25-40 years with Graves' ophthalmopathy.

In its sample, this clonotype was seen many times. The chain carries TRBV6-5 and TRBJ1-2; D is unclear. Per the germline V gene, CDR1 is MNHEY and CDR2 is SVGAGI. V was cut by 6 bases and J by 2 bases, with 13 bases left in between. This CDR3 is 14 amino acids long. CDR3 nucleotide sequence: TGTGCCAGCAGAAGACCTACGGGGAACTATGGCTACACCTTC. It specifies CASRRPTGNYGYTF.

The count of this clonotype is one. The V gene is TRBV6-5, the J gene TRBJ2-5; D uncertain. Germline V gene sequence: CDR1 MNHEY, CDR2 SVGAGI. There are 17 residues in the CDR3. V lost 0 bases and J 0 bases, leaving 14 bases between the germline ends. CDR3 DNA sequence: TGTGCCAGCAGTTACTCGATGGTAGCCGAGTACCAAGAGACCCAGTACTTC. Its protein is CASSYSMVAEYQETQYF.

This clonotype was counted at least ten times. The chain joins TRBV19 to TRBJ1-1; possible D gene TRBD1, 6 bases. Trimming stripped 2 bases from V and 4 bases from J, with 8 bases between. The CDR3 covers 13 residues. Looked up from germline, CDR1 is LNHDA and CDR2 is SQIVND (reference sequence). The CDR3 nucleotides are TGTGCCAGTAGTATATTAGGGGGCACTGAAGCTTTCTTT. It translates to CASSILGGTEAFF.

The rearrangement joins TRBV6-5 to TRBJ1-5; the D is unclear. Germline V gene lookup returns CDR1 MNHEY and CDR2 SVGAGI. V was shortened by 8 bases and J by 0 bases, with 8 bases between the two germline ends. CDR3 size: 13 residues. The CDR3 here is CASVYLSNQPQHF. The CDR3 DNA follows: TGTGCCAGCGTCTACCTTAGCAATCAGCCCCAGCATTTT.

This clonotype was observed many times. The chain combines TRBV20-1 with TRBJ1-1, with D possibly TRBD1 on 6 matching bases. V was shortened by 6 bases and J by 3 bases, with 17 bases between the two germline ends. The CDR3 consists of 14 residues. From germline, CDR1 is DFQATT and CDR2 SNEGSKA (reference sequence). The CDR3 bases are TGCAGTGCACCTCGTGGAGGGGGAGACACTGAAGCTTTCTTT. Protein: CSAPRGGGDTEAFF.

This clonotype was observed at least ten times. V gene TRBV11-2 combines with J gene TRBJ2-7; 12 nucleotides line up with TRBD1. Losses at the gene ends were 5 bases for V and 7 bases for J; bases not matched to a gene: 6. CDR3 length: 14 amino acids. Looked up from germline, CDR1 is SGHAT and CDR2 is FQNNGV. CDR3 DNA sequence: TGTGCCAGCAGCGCCGGGACAGGGGGCGAGGAGCAGTACTTC. It yields the protein CASSAGTGGEEQYF.

The chain employs TRBV20-1 and TRBJ1-2; D may be TRBD1 (5 bases). Germline values: CDR1 DFQATT, CDR2 SNEGSKA (reference sequence). The V gene lost 7 bases and the J gene lost 5 bases, with 20 bases spanning the gap. The CDR3 sequence is 14 residues long. The CDR3 here is CSVMTTDTSYGYTF. CDR3 in DNA: TGCAGTGTTATGACGACGGACACGAGTTATGGCTACACCTTC.

This clonotype was observed many times. For the CDR3, the DNA is TGTGCCAGCAGCATTCGAAATTCTGGGGCCAACGTCCTGACTTTC. This encodes CASSIRNSGANVLTF. The chain uses TRBV6-4 and TRBJ2-6; D is ambiguous. The ends were cut back, 6 bases at V and 1 base at J, with 10 bases in the middle. Per the germline V gene, CDR1 is MRHNA and CDR2 is SNTAGT. The CDR3 consists of 15 residues.

This clonotype was observed at least ten times. CDR3 residues: CASSLAGFETQYF. CDR3 coding DNA: TGTGCCAGCAGCTTGGCGGGGTTTGAGACCCAGTACTTC. This sequence joins TRBV5-4 and TRBJ2-5; tentative D call: TRBD2 (5 bases). Germline values: CDR1 SGHNT, CDR2 YYREEE (reference sequence). The CDR3 spans 13 residues. Trimming took 0 bases from V and 5 from J, leaving 8 bases between them.

The chain combines TRBV6-2 or TRBV6-3 with TRBJ2-7; D may be TRBD1 (6 bases). The V end was cut by 6 bases, the J end by 5 bases, with 8 bases between. Per germline, CDR1 MNHEY and CDR2 SVGEGT. The CDR3 has 11 amino acids. CDR3 sequence: CASRRQDEQYF. CDR3 bases: TGTGCCAGCAGAAGACAGGACGAGCAGTACTTC.

This clonotype was detected ten times or more. The chain combines TRBV24-1 with TRBJ2-4; TRBD1 matches 10 bases. The CDR3 runs to 14 residues. CDR1 KGHDR and CDR2 SFDVKD come from the germline V gene. V trimming: 3 bases; J trimming: 8 bases; junction bases outside the gene matches: 3. The CDR3 spells CATSDGTGVDIQYF. DNA for the CDR3: TGTGCCACCAGTGATGGGACAGGGGTGGACATTCAGTACTTC.

The chain links TRBV12-3 or TRBV12-4 to TRBJ1-2; D is unresolved. Trimming stripped 4 bases from V and 8 bases from J, with 14 bases between. The CDR3 contains 13 residues. CDR3 bases: TGTGCCAGCAGTTCAAAGTTGGTGCTCGGCTACACCTTC. Translation: CASSSKLVLGYTF.

There are many counts of this clonotype. The chain recombines TRBV6-5 with TRBJ2-7, with D possibly called TRBD1 or TRBD2 (5 bases each). The V gene lost 10 bases and the J gene lost 2 bases, with 6 bases spanning the gap. CDR1 and CDR2 (germline): MNHEY, SVGAGI. The CDR3 is 10 residues long. This CDR3 is CAMGAYEQYF. As DNA, the CDR3 is TGTGCCATGGGGGCCTACGAGCAGTACTTC.

This clonotype was recorded many times. The J gene is TRBJ1-1, the V gene TRBV19, with a tentative D call TRBD1 (5 bases). The germline V gene has CDR1 LNHDA and CDR2 SQIVND (reference sequence). The CDR3 is 14 residues long. Trimming pared 7 bases from V and 2 bases from J, leaving 14 bases between. The CDR3 protein is CASKPGTPNTEAFF. The CDR3 DNA follows: TGTGCCAGTAAACCCGGGACCCCCAACACTGAAGCTTTCTTT.

The V call is TRBV30, the J call TRBJ1-5; no reliable D call. CDR1 and CDR2 (germline): GTSNPN, SVGIG (reference sequence). V lost 3 bases, J lost 0 bases, and 6 bases lay in between. CDR3 length: 13 residues. The CDR3 DNA reads as TGTGCCTGGAGAGGCAATAGCAATCAGCCCCAGCATTTT. Translated, it gives CAWRGNSNQPQHF.

The chain joins TRBV12-3 or TRBV12-4 to TRBJ1-2; D not resolved. Between the trimmed V and J ends, which lost 1 base and 13 bases, there was a span of 16 bases. This CDR3 contains 13 residues. The chain's CDR3 is CASSLGSRRRSTF. The CDR3 nucleotides read TGTGCCAGCAGTTTAGGGTCCCGTCGTCGATCCACCTTC.

The genes are TRBV28 and TRBJ1-5; D gene ambiguous. The germline V and J ends were trimmed by 7 bases and 6 bases, with 19 bases remaining between them. Per the germline V gene, CDR1 is MDHEN and CDR2 is SYDVKM. The CDR3 is 15 residues long. Here the CDR3 DNA reads TGTGCCAGCACCCGAACTGATTGGTCGGGTCAGCCCCAGCATTTT. Amino acid sequence: CASTRTDWSGQPQHF.

V and J are TRBV12-3 or TRBV12-4 and TRBJ2-5; tentative D call: TRBD2 (6 bases). CDR3 size: 13 residues. V lost 6 bases and J 1 base, leaving 9 bases between the germline ends. The CDR3 protein is CASRPGVQETQYF. The CDR3 DNA reads TGTGCCAGCAGACCGGGGGTCCAAGAGACCCAGTACTTC.

This clonotype was detected ten times or more. The V and J genes are TRBV5-1 and TRBJ1-1; the D is unclear. Germline CDR1 reads SGHRS; CDR2 reads YFSETQ. The length of the CDR3 is 14 residues. Trimming removed 2 bases at V and 1 base at J, with 9 bases between. The CDR3 loop reads CASSFGRQNTEAFF. The CDR3 nucleotides are TGCGCCAGCAGCTTCGGGCGGCAGAACACTGAAGCTTTCTTT.

The chain carries TRBV28 and TRBJ2-5; the D gene is possibly TRBD2 (5 bases). Germline assignment: CDR1 MDHEN and CDR2 SYDVKM. This CDR3 has 14 residues. V lost 8 bases and J lost 2, with 15 bases in between. As DNA, the CDR3 is TGTGCCAGCTCTTGGGCTAGCCCACAAGAGACCCAGTACTTC. It specifies CASSWASPQETQYF.

By share, this clonotype ranks as medium-sized. The rearrangement uses TRBV28 and TRBJ2-5; the match to TRBD1 covers 7 bases. Trimming took 3 bases from V and 1 from J; bases not matched to a gene: 2. This CDR3 has 14 residues. Germline V CDR1 and CDR2: MDHEN, SYDVKM. The CDR3 loop is CASSFGDSQETQYF. DNA of the CDR3: TGTGCCAGCAGTTTCGGGGACAGCCAAGAGACCCAGTACTTC.

This chain links TRBV12-5 with TRBJ2-5; D gene unclear. The CDR3 consists of 14 residues. Per the germline V gene, CDR1 is LGHNT and CDR2 is FRNRAP. Trimming removed 3 bases at V and 5 bases at J, with 13 bases between. The CDR3 region has the DNA TGTGCTAGTGGTTTAGGCACCGTCCGGGAGACCCAGTACTTC. As protein: CASGLGTVRETQYF.

The CDR3 DNA reads TGTGCCAGCAGTTTATCCCGGCGGGGCTCCTACGAGCAGTACTTC. It translates to CASSLSRRGSYEQYF. This chain uses TRBV12-3 or TRBV12-4 with TRBJ2-7; tentatively, D is TRBD2 (6 bases). Trimming took 2 bases from V and 0 from J, leaving 11 bases between them. The CDR3 runs to 15 residues.

This clonotype was seen at least ten times. This sequence joins TRBV12-3 or TRBV12-4 and TRBJ1-1; D remains unclear. The CDR3 is 13 amino acids. V was pared by 6 bases and J by 6 bases, with 14 bases between. Here the CDR3 DNA reads TGTGCCAGCAGCCCGGACGCGGCGTCTGAAGCTTTCTTT. Amino acids: CASSPDAASEAFF.

This clonotype was seen ten or more times. The chain combines TRBV12-3 or TRBV12-4 with TRBJ2-7; D not resolved. This CDR3 has 11 amino acids. V dropped 3 bases and J dropped 7 bases, with 7 bases sitting between them. The CDR3 DNA reads TGTGCCAGCAGTTTTGGGATTGAGCAGTACTTC. This encodes CASSFGIEQYF.

This clonotype was seen many times. This rearrangement joins TRBV12-3 or TRBV12-4 to TRBJ2-5; unclear D gene. The CDR3 length is 14 residues. Trimming pared 1 base from V and 4 bases from J, leaving 10 bases between. The CDR3 loop is CASSLGSQAETQYF. CDR3 nucleotide sequence: TGTGCCAGCAGTTTAGGCAGCCAGGCAGAGACCCAGTACTTC.

The table lists this clonotype with many counts. The gene calls are TRBV27 and TRBJ2-7, with 7 bases lining up with TRBD1. J lost 3 bases, V lost 6 bases, and 20 bases had no gene match. Germline V gene lookup returns CDR1 MNHEY and CDR2 SMNVEV (reference sequence). CDR3 length equals 18 residues. The CDR3 nucleotides are TGTGCCAGCAGCCGCCAAACCCCCTTCCGGGACAGTGTCTACGAGCAGTACTTC. This codes for CASSRQTPFRDSVYEQYF.

The genes are TRBV29-1 and TRBJ1-2, with 11 nucleotides matching TRBD1. Germline CDR1 reads SQVTM; CDR2 reads ANQGSEA. V trimming: 7 bases; J trimming: 7 bases; junction bases outside the gene matches: 5. The CDR3 spans 12 residues. In DNA, the CDR3 is TGCAGCGGGGGACAGGGGGATTTTGGCTACACCTTC. It specifies CSGGQGDFGYTF. Full variable domain (outside the CDR3, taken from reference TRBV29-1 and TRBJ1-2): SAVISQKPSRDICQRGTSLTIQCQVDSQVTMMFWYRQQPGQSLTLIATANQGSEATYESGFVIDKFPISRPNLTFSTLTVSNMSPEDSSIYLCSGGQGDFGYTFGSGTRLTVV.

The CDR3 spells CASSPTGTEETQYF. CDR3 nucleotides: TGTGCCAGCAGTCCCACCGGGACGGAAGAGACCCAGTACTTC. The V and J genes are TRBV28 and TRBJ2-5; D may match TRBD1 or TRBD2 (5 bases each). V was pared by 5 bases and J by 3 bases, with 13 bases between. Germline V lookup: CDR1 MDHEN, CDR2 SYDVKM. The CDR3 length is 14 residues.

The J gene is TRBJ2-5, the V gene TRBV6-5; TRBD2 aligns across 8 bases. The CDR3 length is 16 residues. Trimming removed 4 bases from V and 3 bases from J; junction bases left unmatched: 10. Per the germline V gene, CDR1 is MNHEY and CDR2 is SVGAGI. CDR3 nucleotides: TGTGCCAGCAGTTTCGTTTATCCAGCGGGGGAAGAGACCCAGTACTTC. It is translated as CASSFVYPAGEETQYF.